The T cell receptor beta chain under discussion was sequenced for a study of identical twins. This clonotype showed up many times. With template switching, a universal primer site was added, and the cDNA carried unique molecular identifiers. Each CDR3 protein is one row after TCRdb ran MiXCR on the 5' RACE reads. Of 1.5 million to 2 million distinct CDR3 sequences listed, about 32% are singletons. Material: cord blood. The TCR comes from a newborn girl in good health.

CDR3 residues: CSVRTDRTYEQYF. In DNA, the CDR3 is TGCAGCGTGCGGACAGACCGGACCTACGAGCAGTACTTC. The V gene is TRBV29-1, the J gene TRBJ2-7; possible D gene TRBD1, 6 bases. CDR3 length equals 13 residues. The germline V and J ends were trimmed by 6 bases and 2 bases, with 14 bases remaining between them. Germline values: CDR1 SQVTM, CDR2 ANQGSEA.